This T cell receptor beta chain was captured by sequencing in a study of brain T cells in children with intractable seizures. As concerns this clone: As yet, its antigen is unknown.

Pre-surgery treatment included at least one anti-epileptic drug. The CDR3 totals 15 residues. J was trimmed by 3 bases and V by 5 bases; bases with no gene match: 5. CDR1 and CDR2 (germline): SSHAT, FNYEAQ (reference sequence). Study-level points and caveats: Pre- and post-surgery blood differed in depth, so pre-surgery absences may be undersampling.

Repertoires were generated with immunoSEQ multiplex PCR, while TCRdb's copy carries only in-frame clones and drops some. The sample contains tens of thousands of clones, about 96% of which appear only once. The TCR was taken from a boy younger than two with focal cortical dysplasia and intractable seizures. This sample comprised peripheral blood, obtained at surgery. The genes are TRBV7-7 and TRBJ2-2; the match to TRBD1 covers 8 bases. The CDR3 loop is CASSPWTGHTGELFF. In nucleotides, the CDR3 is TGTGCCAGCAGCCCCTGGACAGGGCACACCGGGGAGCTGTTTTTT.